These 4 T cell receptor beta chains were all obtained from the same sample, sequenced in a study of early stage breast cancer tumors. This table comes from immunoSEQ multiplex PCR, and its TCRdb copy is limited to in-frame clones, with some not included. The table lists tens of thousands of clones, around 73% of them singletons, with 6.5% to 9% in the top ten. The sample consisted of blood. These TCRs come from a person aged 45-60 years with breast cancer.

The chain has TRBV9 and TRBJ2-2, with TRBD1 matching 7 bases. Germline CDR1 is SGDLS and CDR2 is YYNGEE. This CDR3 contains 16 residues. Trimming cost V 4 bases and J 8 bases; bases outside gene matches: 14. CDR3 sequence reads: CASSSRQGPLLGELFF. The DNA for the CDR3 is TGTGCCAGCAGCTCCCGACAGGGTCCTTTGCTGGGGGAGCTGTTTTTT. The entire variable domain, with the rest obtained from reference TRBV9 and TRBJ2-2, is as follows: DSGVTQTPKHLITATGQRVTLRCSPRSGDLSVYWYQQSLDQGLQFLIQYYNGEERAKGNILERFSAQQFPDLHSELNLSSLELGDSALYFCASSSRQGPLLGELFFGEGSRLTVL.

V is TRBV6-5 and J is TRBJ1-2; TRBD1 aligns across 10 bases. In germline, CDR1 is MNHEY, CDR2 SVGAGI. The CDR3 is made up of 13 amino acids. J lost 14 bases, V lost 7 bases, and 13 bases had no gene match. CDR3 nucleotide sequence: TGTGCCAGCACCCAAGGGACAGGGGCCTTCCTGACCTTC. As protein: CASTQGTGAFLTF.

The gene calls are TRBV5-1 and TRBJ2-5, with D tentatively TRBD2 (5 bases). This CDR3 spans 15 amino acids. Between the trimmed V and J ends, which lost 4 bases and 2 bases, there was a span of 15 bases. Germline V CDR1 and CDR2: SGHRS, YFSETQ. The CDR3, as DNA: TGCGCCAGCAGCCAACAACTAGGGAAACAAGAGACCCAGTACTTC. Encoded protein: CASSQQLGKQETQYF.

The CDR3 sequence: CASSPGLAGDTGELFF. DNA for the CDR3: TGCGCCAGCAGCCCGGGACTAGCGGGAGACACCGGGGAGCTGTTTTTT. The genes are TRBV5-1 and TRBJ2-2; 14 positions match TRBD2. Losses at the gene ends were 4 bases for V and 3 bases for J; bases not matched to a gene: 2. The CDR3 totals 16 residues. From germline, CDR1 is SGHRS and CDR2 YFSETQ.